One and the same sample provided the 2 T cell receptor beta chains below, sequenced in a study of blood T cell repertoires in COVID-19 (dated by TCRdb to 2018 to 2020). Library prep was done by the immunoSEQ multiplex PCR assay. TCRdb provides this immuneACCESS table in a form limited to in-frame rearrangements. Some clones are lacking; in checked studies, under half of them reflect an unresolved V gene, and why the rest are absent is not known. For this sample the table gives some 270,000 clones, of which around nine tenths were detected only once. Clones ranked in the top ten supply around 3% of the sample. Sequencing was done on a sample of PBMCs or T cells enriched from blood (not recorded which). The receptors were sampled from a middle-aged woman who had been exposed to COVID-19.

The rearrangement uses TRBV7-2 and TRBJ2-2, with 11 bases that match TRBD1. The germline gives CDR1 SGHTA, CDR2 FQGNSA. The V segment lost 6 bases and the J segment 6 bases; nucleotides outside the gene matches: 9. The CDR3 loop spans 16 amino acids. The CDR3 DNA is TGTGCCAGCAGTACCGTCGGGACAGGGGGGTCCGGGGAGCTGTTTTTT. Translation: CASSTVGTGGSGELFF.

The chain has TRBV11-2 and TRBJ2-1; the match to TRBD1 covers 10 bases. The CDR3 spans 17 residues. Germline assignment: CDR1 SGHAT and CDR2 FQNNGV. Trimming took 3 bases from V and 8 from J; bases not matched to a gene: 13. Written as DNA, the CDR3 is TGTGCCAGCAGCTTCGGACAGGGGGTCGGATATTTCGATGAGCAGTTCTTC. Its translation: CASSFGQGVGYFDEQFF.